This record concerns one T cell receptor beta chain sequence. This record comes from a study of siplizumab effects on memory and regulatory T cells. The CDR3 consists of 13 residues. Germline loops: CDR1 SQVTM, CDR2 ANQGSEA. After removal of 5 bases from V and 0 bases from J, the junction contained 2 bases not matched to a gene. Method: immunoSEQ multiplex PCR; TCRdb's copy keeps in-frame clones and lacks some. The sample consists of 90,000 to 120,000 clones, 75% to 95% of them appearing once. The source of this sequence is a human donor in good health. Some clones in this sample may be carry-over from other donors' samples. The V gene is TRBV29-1, the J gene TRBJ2-3, with 7 bases that match TRBD2. Sequenced: CD4+ T cells sorted from blood. The CDR3, as DNA: TGCAGCGTTCTTAGCGGGAGCACAGATACGCAGTATTTT. It translates to CSVLSGSTDTQYF.